This T cell receptor (beta chain) was observed in a study of brain T cells in children with intractable seizures. Overall study results and limits: Viral specificity was inferred only from CDR3 similarity; HCMV serostatus was unknown.

Only in-frame clones appear in the TCRdb table, and some are missing; sequencing was by immunoSEQ multiplex PCR. The sample lists about 340,000 clones, about 93% seen once, with 5.7% in the top ten. A remark on this clone: The antigen is undetermined.

Per the germline V gene, CDR1 is PRHDT and CDR2 is FYEKMQ (reference sequence). CDR3 size: 13 residues. Between the trimmed V and J ends, which lost 3 bases and 5 bases, there was a span of 10 bases. The time point denotes: blood from clinic visit 5 months post-surgery; TSC patient then seizure free. This clonotype was sampled from a boy younger than two with tuberous sclerosis and intractable seizures. The chain combines TRBV13 with TRBJ2-5; D gene uncertain. Sample: peripheral blood, taken about 5 months after surgery. Here the CDR3 reads CASSFAAGETQYF. CDR3 in DNA: TGTGCCAGCAGCTTCGCCGCCGGGGAGACCCAGTACTTC.